This entry is about one T cell receptor beta chain. This entry comes from a study of control samples from healthy donors and cancer patients. The V gene's germline CDR1 is MGHDK and CDR2 SYGVNS. The CDR3 has 14 amino acids. The J segment lost 6 bases and the V segment lost 3 bases, leaving 4 bases of the junction unmatched. Assay used: immunoSEQ multiplex PCR; TCRdb lists only in-frame clones, some missing. The sample yields more than 140,000 clones, under 95% seen once. The chain joins TRBV25-1 to TRBJ2-1, with 8 bases matching TRBD1. Sequenced: blood. The receptor's source is a man in his late teens or twenties in good health. CDR3 DNA sequence: TGTGCCAGCAGTGAGACAGGGGCCCTCAATGAGCAGTTCTTC. Its translation: CASSETGALNEQFF.